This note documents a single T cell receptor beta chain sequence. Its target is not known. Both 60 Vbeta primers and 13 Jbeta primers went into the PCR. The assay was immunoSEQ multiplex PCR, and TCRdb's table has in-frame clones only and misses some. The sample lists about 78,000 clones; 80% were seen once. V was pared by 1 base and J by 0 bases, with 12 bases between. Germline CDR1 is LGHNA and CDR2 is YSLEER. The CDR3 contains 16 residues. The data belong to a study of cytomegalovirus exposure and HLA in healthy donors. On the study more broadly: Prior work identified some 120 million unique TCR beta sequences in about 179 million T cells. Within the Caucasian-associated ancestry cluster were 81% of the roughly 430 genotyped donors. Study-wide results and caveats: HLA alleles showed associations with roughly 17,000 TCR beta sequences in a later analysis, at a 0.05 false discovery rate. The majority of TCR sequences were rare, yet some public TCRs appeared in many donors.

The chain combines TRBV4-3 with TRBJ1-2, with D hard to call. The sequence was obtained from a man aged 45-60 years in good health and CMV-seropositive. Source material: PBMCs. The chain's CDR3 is CASSQARGLANYGYTF. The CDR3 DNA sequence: TGCGCCAGCAGCCAAGCACGGGGTCTAGCTAACTATGGCTACACCTTC.